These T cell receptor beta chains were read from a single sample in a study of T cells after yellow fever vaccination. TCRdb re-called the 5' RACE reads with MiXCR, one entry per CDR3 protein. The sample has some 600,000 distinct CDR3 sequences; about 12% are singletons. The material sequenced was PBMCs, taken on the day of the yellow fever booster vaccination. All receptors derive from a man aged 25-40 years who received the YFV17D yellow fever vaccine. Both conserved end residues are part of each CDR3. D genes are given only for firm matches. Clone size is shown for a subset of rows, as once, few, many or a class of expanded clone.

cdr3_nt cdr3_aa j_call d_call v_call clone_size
TGTGCCAGCAGCTTGCAGGACGGAAACTACGAGCAGTACTTC CASSLQDGNYEQYF TRBJ2-7 - TRBV5-8 -
TGTGCCAGCAGCTTAGTAGGCGGAGGCGCCTCCTACGAGCAGTACTTC CASSLVGGGASYEQYF TRBJ2-7 - TRBV7-6 -
TGCGCCAGCAGCCAAGATGGGAGAGAGGACAAAAACATTCAGTACTTC CASSQDGREDKNIQYF TRBJ2-4 - TRBV4-3 -
TGTGCCAGCATCCCGAGGGCCGGCGCCTACGAGCAGTACTTC CASIPRAGAYEQYF TRBJ2-7 - TRBV6-5 many
TGTGCCATCAAGGGGCCCAGCGAGGAGCAGTACTTC CAIKGPSEEQYF TRBJ2-7 - TRBV10-3 -
TGTGCCAGCGGTCGAGGTGGGGTCCAGACCCAGCATTTT CASGRGGVQTQHF TRBJ1-5 - TRBV6-5 -
TGCAGTGCTAGAGACTACCTGACAGGGGGGGACCAAAACATTCAGTACTTC CSARDYLTGGDQNIQYF TRBJ2-4 TRBD1 TRBV20-1 few
TGTGCCAGCTTGATGGGGTCTCGGGATGAGCAGTTCTTC CASLMGSRDEQFF TRBJ2-1 - TRBV28 few
TGCGCCAGCAGTGGGTCTAGCGGGAGATTGAACACCGGGGAGCTGTTTTTT CASSGSSGRLNTGELFF TRBJ2-2 TRBD2 TRBV5-1 few
TGTGCCAGTGGTGACGGCGGGGAGCTGTTTTTT CASGDGGELFF TRBJ2-2 - TRBV6-2/TRBV6-3 many
TGCAGTGCTAGACTAGGGGCTGTCAATGAGCAGTTCTTC CSARLGAVNEQFF TRBJ2-1 - TRBV20-1 few
TGTGCCTCTAACGGCGGGCCCCCGGATACGCAGTATTTT CASNGGPPDTQYF TRBJ2-3 - TRBV6-2/TRBV6-3 -
TGTGCCAGCAGCTTACGGACAGGGGGGAATTCACCCCTCCACTTT CASSLRTGGNSPLHF TRBJ1-6 TRBD1 TRBV7-8 -
TGTGCCAGCAGACATCTAGCGGGAGATAGGACCGGGGAGCTGTTTTTT CASRHLAGDRTGELFF TRBJ2-2 TRBD2 TRBV7-2 few
TGTGCCAGCAACACACCGGGACAGGGGGCGGATGAGCAGTTCTTC CASNTPGQGADEQFF TRBJ2-1 TRBD1 TRBV12-3/TRBV12-4 -
TGTGCCAGCAGACACAGGGGGCATACGCAGTATTTT CASRHRGHTQYF TRBJ2-3 TRBD1 TRBV12-3/TRBV12-4 -
TGCGCCAGCGGGGGAGCCGCCGGAGTTCGTTACGAGCAGTACTTC CASGGAAGVRYEQYF TRBJ2-7 - TRBV10-1 -
TGCAGTGCTAGTCTAGCGGGAGGGCGATCTAACAATGAGCAGTTCTTC CSASLAGGRSNNEQFF TRBJ2-1 TRBD2 TRBV20-1 few
TGTGCCAGCAGCTTAGGGTCAGGGTACGGGGACACTGAAGCTTTCTTT CASSLGSGYGDTEAFF TRBJ1-1 - TRBV11-3 few
TGTGCCAGCAGTCCCCGCGGGACGAGCTACGAGCAGTACTTC CASSPRGTSYEQYF TRBJ2-7 - TRBV6-2/TRBV6-3 -
TGTGCCAGCAGCTTAGTTCCCACGGTCCCCTACGAGCAGTACTTC CASSLVPTVPYEQYF TRBJ2-7 - TRBV7-9 few
TGCAGTGCTAGTATAACTAGCGGGTTCTACAATGAGCAGTTCTTC CSASITSGFYNEQFF TRBJ2-1 TRBD2 TRBV20-1 few
TGCGCCAGCAGCCAAGACCCTACGGGACTAGGAGGTGAGCAGTTCTTC CASSQDPTGLGGEQFF TRBJ2-1 TRBD2 TRBV4-1 -
TGTGCCAGCAGCTTATTGTCCCAAAGGGCCGGGAATGAGCAGTTCTTC CASSLLSQRAGNEQFF TRBJ2-1 - TRBV7-6 few
TGTGCCACCGGTAGTGCTGCCCCGCTGCACAATGAGCAGTTCTTC CATGSAAPLHNEQFF TRBJ2-1 - TRBV24-1 few
TGCAGCGTTGCAGGCGGGAGTACAGATACGCAGTATTTT CSVAGGSTDTQYF TRBJ2-3 TRBD2 TRBV29-1 few
TGTGCCAGCTCACCACCGGCCAGGGGGGACGAGCAGTACTTC CASSPPARGDEQYF TRBJ2-7 - TRBV18 -
TGCGCCAGCCCCAGGGGGTTCTATTACAATGAGCAGTTCTTC CASPRGFYYNEQFF TRBJ2-1 TRBD1 TRBV4-3 few
TGTGCCACCAGCCAACCTGGGGGGGGGGGCACCCGCAATGAGCAGTTCTTC CATSQPGGGGTRNEQFF TRBJ2-1 - TRBV24-1 -
TGTGCCAGCAGTATGGGGTATAGGACAGGCCCGGGCGAGCAGTACTTC CASSMGYRTGPGEQYF TRBJ2-7 TRBD1 TRBV28 few
TGTGCCAGCAGCCAACGGGGGAGTGACGGGGAGCTGTTTTTT CASSQRGSDGELFF TRBJ2-2 - TRBV3-1 -
TGTGCCATCAGTGAGTCGGACAGGGGGCGCAACGAGCAGTACTTC CAISESDRGRNEQYF TRBJ2-7 TRBD1 TRBV10-3 -
TGTGCCAGCAGTTTAGCGGTGGGGAGCCATCAGCCCCAGCATTTT CASSLAVGSHQPQHF TRBJ1-5 - TRBV12-3/TRBV12-4 -
TGTGCCAGCAGTCCCGGACTAGCGGTCTTTACCGGGGAGCTGTTTTTT CASSPGLAVFTGELFF TRBJ2-2 TRBD2 TRBV6-1 few
TGTGCCAGCAGCCCACCAACTAACAGGGGGCGGGATACGCAGTATTTT CASSPPTNRGRDTQYF TRBJ2-3 TRBD1 TRBV13 few
TGTGCCGTACCCCTCCCCGGGGTTAGCGGGAGGACCAACACAGATACGCAGTATTTT CAVPLPGVSGRTNTDTQYF TRBJ2-3 TRBD2 TRBV7-3 few
TGTGCCAGCTCACCATACGGGGTCGGTGAGCAGTTCTTC CASSPYGVGEQFF TRBJ2-1 - TRBV18 many
TGCAGCGCGACTCCCCTCGCACCCTACGAGCAGTACTTC CSATPLAPYEQYF TRBJ2-7 - TRBV29-1 few
TGTGCCAGCAGTACTCCGGGACCCGACTCCTACGAGCAGTACTTC CASSTPGPDSYEQYF TRBJ2-7 - TRBV6-2/TRBV6-3 few
TGTGCCATCAGCGAAAGCGGGAGAGGTTACGAGCAGTACTTC CAISESGRGYEQYF TRBJ2-7 TRBD2 TRBV10-3 -
TGTGCCAGCAGCCTCCCAGGACTAGCCGATATCTCCTACAATGAGCAGTTCTTC CASSLPGLADISYNEQFF TRBJ2-1 TRBD2 TRBV7-8 many
TGCGCCAGCAACCTAGCGGGAGCCCTCGATGAGCAGTTCTTC CASNLAGALDEQFF TRBJ2-1 TRBD2 TRBV5-1 -
TGTGCCAGCAGCTCCCGGAATGTGGCGTACAATGAGCAGTTCTTC CASSSRNVAYNEQFF TRBJ2-1 - TRBV11-3 few
TGTGCCAGCAGCCCTAGAGCCCGGACAGGGTCTGGAGCCCAGTACTTC CASSPRARTGSGAQYF TRBJ2-7 TRBD1 TRBV7-6 -
TGTGCCGGGGCTCAAACGAACACCGGGGAGCTGTTTTTT CAGAQTNTGELFF TRBJ2-2 - TRBV7-2 -
TGTGCCAGTAGAATAACTAGCGGAGCGCACTACGAGCAGTACTTC CASRITSGAHYEQYF TRBJ2-7 TRBD2 TRBV19 -
TGTGCCAGCAGCTCTACCCAGGGGGGGCAAGAGACCCAGTACTTC CASSSTQGGQETQYF TRBJ2-5 - TRBV5-4 -
TGTGCCAGCAGTTTCGACAGGAGGCCCCAGCATTTT CASSFDRRPQHF TRBJ1-5 - TRBV12-3/TRBV12-4 many